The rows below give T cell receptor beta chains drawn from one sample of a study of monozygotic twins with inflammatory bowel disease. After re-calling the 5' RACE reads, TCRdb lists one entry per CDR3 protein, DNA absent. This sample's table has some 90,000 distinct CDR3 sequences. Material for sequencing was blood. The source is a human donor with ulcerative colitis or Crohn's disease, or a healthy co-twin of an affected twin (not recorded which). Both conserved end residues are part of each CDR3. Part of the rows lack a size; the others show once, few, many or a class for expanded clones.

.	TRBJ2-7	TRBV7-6	CASSTGPTYEQYF
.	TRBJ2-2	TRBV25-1	CASGGDRGPGELFF
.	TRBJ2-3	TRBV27	CASRRGQSFTDTQYF
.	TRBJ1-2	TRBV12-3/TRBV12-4	CASSFLGQPSNYGYTF
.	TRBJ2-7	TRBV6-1	CASSARRDSYEQYF
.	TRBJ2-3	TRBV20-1	CSARDLAGGWADTQYF
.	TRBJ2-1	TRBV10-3	CAISDVGNEQFF
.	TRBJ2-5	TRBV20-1	CSASARLDRQTQYF
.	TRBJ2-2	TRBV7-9	CAPQVTGELFF
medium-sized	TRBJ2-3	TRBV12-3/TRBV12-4	CASSFGGAGDTQYF
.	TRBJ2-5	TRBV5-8	CASSLRGGGRKETQYF
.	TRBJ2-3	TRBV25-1	CASSDPGSARSTDTQYF
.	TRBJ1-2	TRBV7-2	CASSFPQATYGYTF
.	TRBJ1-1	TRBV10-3	CAIRTSTLGDGTEAFF
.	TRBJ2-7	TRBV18	CASSPDRVFYEQYF
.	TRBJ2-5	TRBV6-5	CASSYSRQGVGTQYF
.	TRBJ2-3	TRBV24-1	CATSVRSGRDTQYF
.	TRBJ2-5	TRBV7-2	CASKVGAYQETQYF
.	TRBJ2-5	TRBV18	CASSFHETQYF
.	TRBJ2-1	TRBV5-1	CASSFGGPTNEQFF
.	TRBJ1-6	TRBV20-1	CSARVTTDSPLHF
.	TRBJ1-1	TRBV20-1	CSARVGGPNTEAFF
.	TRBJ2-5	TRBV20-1	CSVGEDGKSQYF
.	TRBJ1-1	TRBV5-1	CASSREELNTEAFF
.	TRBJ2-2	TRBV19	CASSIDLASGGTGELFF
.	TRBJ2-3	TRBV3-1	CASSLTKRGGGDTQYF
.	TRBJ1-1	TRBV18	CASSPRDSSEAFF
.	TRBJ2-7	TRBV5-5	CASSSLGGPSYEQYF
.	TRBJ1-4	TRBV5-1	CASSLRGQGTNEKLFF
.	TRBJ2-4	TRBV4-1	CASSQERVGAKNIQYF
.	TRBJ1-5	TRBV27	CASSPQGRVGAEHF
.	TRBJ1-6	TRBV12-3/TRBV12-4	CASRVGRDNSPLHF
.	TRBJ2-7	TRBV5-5	CASSLQSSYEQYF
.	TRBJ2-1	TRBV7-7	CASSFRSTDEQFF
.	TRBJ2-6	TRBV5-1	CASSWRVAGANVLTF
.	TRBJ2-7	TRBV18	CASSPLTSANYEQYF
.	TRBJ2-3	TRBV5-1	CASSLRGNTDTQYF
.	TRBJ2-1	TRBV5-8	CASSLGYRNEQFF
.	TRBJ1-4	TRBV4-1	CASSRGLLDRTYEKLFF
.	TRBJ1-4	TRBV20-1	CSARETTGRVEKLFF
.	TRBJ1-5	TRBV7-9	CASSVNFAEAQHF
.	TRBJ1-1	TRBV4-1	CASSHPGKGAEAFF
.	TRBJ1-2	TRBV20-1	CSGRTEEGYTF
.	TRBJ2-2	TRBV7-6	CASSLKRGNTGELFF
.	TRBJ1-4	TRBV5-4	CASSQGQGVEKLFF